The next 25 T cell receptor beta chains were all read from a single sample in a study of shared clonotypes between healthy human individuals. Using immunoSEQ multiplex PCR, the repertoire was profiled, and TCRdb retains in-frame clones only, with some absent. Of roughly 1.4 million clones listed, less than 99% are singletons. The material sequenced was naive CD4+ T cells sorted from blood. As for subset: CD45RA+ positively selected. Source of these receptors: a young man in good health.

The chain carries TRBV18 and TRBJ2-6, with 7 bases lining up with TRBD1. CDR1 KGHSH and CDR2 LQKENI come from the germline V gene. V gave up 6 bases and J gave up 1 base; unmatched junction bases: 12. CDR3 size: 18 residues. The CDR3 region is CASSSTGKLLSGANVLTF. In DNA form, the CDR3 reads TGTGCCAGCTCGTCGACAGGGAAACTCTTGTCTGGGGCCAACGTCCTGACTTTC.

The genes are TRBV19 and TRBJ2-5; TRBD1 matches at 7 bases. The CDR3 is 14 amino acids. J lost 2 bases, V lost 7 bases, and 7 bases had no gene match. CDR1 and CDR2 from the germline V gene are LNHDA and SQIVND (reference sequence). CDR3 coding DNA: TGTGCCAGTACCCCGACAGGGTCACAAGAGACCCAGTACTTC. Encoded protein: CASTPTGSQETQYF.

The gene calls are TRBV5-4 and TRBJ2-5, with TRBD2 as a possible D gene (5 bases). Germline lookup yields CDR1 SGHNT and CDR2 YYREEE (reference sequence). This CDR3 has 15 residues. Trimming took off 4 bases at V and 5 bases at J, with 18 bases between the two ends. CDR3: CASSDPPGVQETQYF. The DNA for the CDR3 is TGTGCCAGCAGCGACCCCCCCGGGGTTCAGGAGACCCAGTACTTC.

The chain employs TRBV28 and TRBJ2-2; 7 bases match TRBD2. The V and J ends lost 7 bases and 4 bases, in that order; junction bases with no gene match: 9. The CDR3 runs to 15 residues. The germline CDR1 and CDR2 sequences are MDHEN and SYDVKM. This CDR3 is CASTTPLALTGELFF. The DNA of the CDR3 is TGTGCCAGCACTACGCCACTAGCGCTCACCGGGGAGCTGTTTTTT.

V usage is TRBV15 and J usage is TRBJ2-7; a possible D gene is TRBD1 (6 bases). Germline V gives CDR1 LNHNV, CDR2 YYDKDF (reference sequence). V lost 8 bases and J 1 base, leaving 15 bases between the germline ends. The CDR3 runs to 14 residues. CDR3 sequence: CATVKNRESYEQYF. The CDR3 nucleotides read TGTGCCACCGTAAAAAACAGGGAATCCTACGAGCAGTACTTC.

The V and J genes are TRBV7-3 and TRBJ2-1, with 12 bases identical to TRBD2. V shed 5 bases and J 7 bases; nucleotides not matched to a gene: 3. In germline, CDR1 is SGHTA, CDR2 FQGTGA. This CDR3 contains 14 residues. The chain's CDR3 is CASSTTSGRNEQFF. The CDR3 DNA is TGTGCCAGCAGCACCACTAGCGGGAGGAATGAGCAGTTCTTC. The whole variable domain, remainder taken from reference TRBV7-3 and TRBJ2-1, is GAGVSQTPSNKVTEKGKYVELRCDPISGHTALYWYRQSLGQGPEFLIYFQGTGAADDSGLPNDRFFAVRPEGSVSTLKIQRTERGDSAVYLCASSTTSGRNEQFFGPGTRLTVL.

This chain joins TRBV28 and TRBJ2-5; tentatively, D is TRBD1 or TRBD2 (5 bases each). The CDR3 sequence is 18 residues long. CDR1 and CDR2 from the germline V gene are MDHEN and SYDVKM. V was shortened by 5 bases and J by 5 bases, with 27 bases between the two germline ends. The DNA of the CDR3 is TGTGCCAGCAGTCTGAAAAACTGGGTTTGGGGACCGGGGGAGACCCAGTACTTC. Residues: CASSLKNWVWGPGETQYF. Full variable domain (outside the CDR3, taken from reference TRBV28 and TRBJ2-5): DVKVTQSSRYLVKRTGEKVFLECVQDMDHENMFWYRQDPGLGLRLIYFSYDVKMKEKGDIPEGYSVSREKKERFSLILESASTNQTSMYLCASSLKNWVWGPGETQYFGPGTRLLVL.

The CDR3 bases are TGCGCCAGCAGCTTGCGGGTCGCGGGGAACTACGAGCAGTACTTC. As protein: CASSLRVAGNYEQYF. The chain links TRBV5-1 to TRBJ2-7; D might be TRBD2 (6 bases). CDR3 length: 15 residues. Germline V gene lookup returns CDR1 SGHRS and CDR2 YFSETQ. The V gene lost 1 base and the J gene lost 3 bases, with 14 bases spanning the gap.

J is TRBJ2-2 and V is TRBV7-8; 9 bases are shared with TRBD2. Germline CDR1 SGHVS, CDR2 FQNEAQ. The CDR3 runs to 16 residues. J was trimmed by 7 bases and V by 1 base; bases with no gene match: 7. The CDR3 DNA is TGTGCCAGCAGCTTAGATAGCGGGAGTATGGTCGGGGAGCTGTTTTTT. Its protein is CASSLDSGSMVGELFF.

This chain uses TRBV18 with TRBJ1-2, with D possibly TRBD1 on 5 matching bases. CDR3 length: 16 amino acids. The V and J ends lost 3 bases and 4 bases respectively, with 18 bases between them. Per the germline V gene, CDR1 is KGHSH and CDR2 is LQKENI. The CDR3 DNA reads as TGTGCCAGCTCACCTTATTCGGGGACGGACTTCTATGGCTACACCTTC. Residues: CASSPYSGTDFYGYTF.

The chain is built from TRBV7-6 and TRBJ2-2; TRBD2 is a possible D gene (5 bases). V lost 2 bases and J 4 bases, leaving 8 bases between the germline ends. The CDR3 extends over 14 amino acids. Looked up from germline, CDR1 is SGHVS and CDR2 is FNYEAQ. Written as DNA, the CDR3 is TGTGCCAGCAGCTTAAGCGGAGTCACCGGGGAGCTGTTTTTT. Protein: CASSLSGVTGELFF.

The chain joins TRBV11-3 to TRBJ2-1, with 9 bases matching TRBD2. The V gene end was trimmed by 5 bases and the J gene end by 5 bases; junction bases not matched to a gene: 4. The CDR3 has 14 amino acids. Germline V gene lookup returns CDR1 SGHNT and CDR2 YENEEA. CDR3 DNA sequence: TGTGCCAGCAGCCCGCCTAGCGGGGACAATGAGCAGTTCTTC. It encodes CASSPPSGDNEQFF.

This chain joins TRBV5-1 and TRBJ1-4; 7 bases agree with TRBD1. Trimming took 4 bases from V and 6 from J; bases not matched to a gene: 6. The CDR3 totals 14 residues. CDR1 SGHRS and CDR2 YFSETQ come from the germline V gene. In DNA form, the CDR3 reads TGCGCCAGCAGCCTACAGGGGCAAGATGAAAAACTGTTTTTT. Protein product: CASSLQGQDEKLFF.

V is TRBV4-3 and J is TRBJ1-5; no reliable D call. Per the germline V gene, CDR1 is LGHNA and CDR2 is YSLEER. V was cut by 4 bases and J by 8 bases, with 15 bases left in between. The CDR3 has 14 residues. The CDR3 loop is CASSPSPYQEPQHF. The DNA of the CDR3 is TGCGCCAGCAGCCCGTCCCCCTATCAGGAGCCCCAGCATTTT.

Points on this clone: The sample holds other DNA sequences that translate to the same CDR3. The J gene is TRBJ2-2, the V gene TRBV5-1, with unresolved D. There are 14 residues in the CDR3. The germline V gene has CDR1 SGHRS and CDR2 YFSETQ. Trimming removed 0 bases from V and 2 bases from J, with 5 bases in between. The CDR3 coding sequence is TGCGCCAGCAGCTTGGGGCAAAACACCGGGGAGCTGTTTTTT. Its translation is CASSLGQNTGELFF.

The V and J genes are TRBV11-2 and TRBJ1-5; D might be TRBD1 (5 bases). Trimming took 3 bases from V and 1 from J, leaving 13 bases between them. Germline values: CDR1 SGHAT, CDR2 FQNNGV. This CDR3 comprises 16 residues. The CDR3 DNA follows: TGTGCCAGCAGCTTTCATGCAGGGCCGAGCAATCAGCCCCAGCATTTT. Residues: CASSFHAGPSNQPQHF.

This chain uses TRBV2 with TRBJ1-2; 9 nucleotides agree with TRBD1. The length of the CDR3 is 13 residues. After removal of 6 bases from V and 6 bases from J, the junction contained 5 bases not matched to a gene. From germline, CDR1 is SNHLY and CDR2 FYNNEI. Here the CDR3 DNA reads TGTGCCAGCAGACCGGGACAGGGACATGGCTACACCTTC. It is translated as CASRPGQGHGYTF.

This chain joins TRBV5-1 and TRBJ2-2; D is ambiguous. The CDR3 totals 14 residues. Per the germline V gene, CDR1 is SGHRS and CDR2 is YFSETQ. V lost 0 bases and J lost 4, with 7 bases in between. CDR3: CASSLAHITGELFF. Here the CDR3 DNA reads TGCGCCAGCAGCTTGGCCCACATCACCGGGGAGCTGTTTTTT.

V gene TRBV18 combines with J gene TRBJ2-3; D call uncertain. Trimming cost V 3 bases and J 5 bases, with 9 bases left between them. Germline CDR1 is KGHSH and CDR2 is LQKENI. The CDR3 loop spans 13 amino acids. CDR3 sequence (DNA): TGTGCCAGCTCACCCCTGGGTGGAGATACGCAGTATTTT. It translates to CASSPLGGDTQYF.

This clone was seen only once. V usage is TRBV7-2 and J usage is TRBJ2-7; D is tentatively TRBD1 or TRBD2 (5 bases each). CDR1 is SGHTA and CDR2 is FQGNSA in the germline V gene. The CDR3 sequence is 16 residues long. Trimming removed 3 bases at V and 0 bases at J, with 15 bases between. CDR3 in DNA: TGTGCCAGCAGCTTCTCTGGGGGTACGAGCTCCTACGAGCAGTACTTC. It yields the protein CASSFSGGTSSYEQYF.

The V gene is TRBV9, the J gene TRBJ2-3; 8 bases are a match to TRBD2. The CDR3 consists of 15 residues. Per germline, CDR1 SGDLS and CDR2 YYNGEE. The ends lost 0 bases at V and 6 bases at J; junction bases unmatched: 6. This CDR3 is CASSVAGRVGDTQYF. The CDR3 nucleotides are TGTGCCAGCAGCGTAGCCGGGAGGGTGGGGGATACGCAGTATTTT.

Concerning this clone itself: The identical CDR3 is also encoded by other nucleotide sequences in the sample. V and J are TRBV7-2 and TRBJ2-2; D remains ambiguous. The CDR3 runs to 13 residues. The V and J ends lost 2 bases and 4 bases respectively, with 5 bases between them. Per germline, CDR1 SGHTA and CDR2 FQGNSA. CDR3 in amino acids: CASSLSGTGELFF. The DNA for the CDR3 is TGTGCCAGCAGCTTATCGGGCACCGGGGAGCTGTTTTTT.

V is TRBV19 and J is TRBJ1-2; 9 positions agree with TRBD1. From germline, CDR1 is LNHDA and CDR2 SQIVND (reference sequence). The J segment lost 8 bases and the V segment lost 4 bases, leaving 14 bases of the junction unmatched. CDR3 length: 16 amino acids. The CDR3 nucleotides read TGTGCCAGTAGTACACAGGGGGCGCGAGCGTTCGGGGGCTACACCTTC. It specifies CASSTQGARAFGGYTF.

Only one count was recorded for this clone. This rearrangement joins TRBV5-1 to TRBJ2-3; 12 bases are shared with TRBD1. In germline, CDR1 is SGHRS, CDR2 YFSETQ. With V trimmed by 7 bases and J by 5 bases, 5 bases remained unmatched. This CDR3 region has 14 residues. CDR3 sequence: CASQGQGAGDTQYF. The CDR3, as DNA: TGCGCCAGCCAGGGACAGGGGGCAGGAGATACGCAGTATTTT.

This chain links TRBV7-6 with TRBJ2-2; 8 nucleotides line up with TRBD2. The V gene end was trimmed by 1 base and the J gene end by 0 bases; junction bases not matched to a gene: 1. This CDR3 contains 16 residues. Germline V gene data show CDR1 as SGHVS and CDR2 as FNYEAQ. The CDR3 region has the DNA TGTGCCAGCAGCTTAGTTAGCGGGGCGAACACCGGGGAGCTGTTTTTT. This translates into CASSLVSGANTGELFF.